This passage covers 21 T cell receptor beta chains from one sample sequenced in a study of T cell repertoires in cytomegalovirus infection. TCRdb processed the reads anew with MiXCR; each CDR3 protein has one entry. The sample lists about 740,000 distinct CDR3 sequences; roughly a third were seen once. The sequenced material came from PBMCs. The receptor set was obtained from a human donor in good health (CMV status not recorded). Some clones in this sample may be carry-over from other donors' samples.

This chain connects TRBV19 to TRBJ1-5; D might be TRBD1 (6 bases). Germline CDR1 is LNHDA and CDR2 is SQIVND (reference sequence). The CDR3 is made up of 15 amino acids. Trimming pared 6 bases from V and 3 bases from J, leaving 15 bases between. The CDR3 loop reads CASRPPDRHNQPQHF. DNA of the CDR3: TGTGCCAGTAGGCCCCCGGACAGACACAATCAGCCCCAGCATTTT.

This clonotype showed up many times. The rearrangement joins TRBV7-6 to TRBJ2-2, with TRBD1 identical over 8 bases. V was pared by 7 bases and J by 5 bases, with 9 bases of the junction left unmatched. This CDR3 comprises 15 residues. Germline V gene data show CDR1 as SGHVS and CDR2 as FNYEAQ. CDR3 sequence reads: CASTLQGARTGELFF. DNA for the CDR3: TGTGCCAGCACCCTTCAGGGGGCGCGAACCGGGGAGCTGTTTTTT.

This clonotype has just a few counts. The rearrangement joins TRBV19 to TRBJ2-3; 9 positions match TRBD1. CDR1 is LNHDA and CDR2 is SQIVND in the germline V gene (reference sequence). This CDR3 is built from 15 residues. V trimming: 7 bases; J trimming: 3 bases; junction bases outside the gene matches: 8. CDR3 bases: TGTGCCAGTAAGTTTGGACAGGGGAGAACAGATACGCAGTATTTT. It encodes CASKFGQGRTDTQYF.

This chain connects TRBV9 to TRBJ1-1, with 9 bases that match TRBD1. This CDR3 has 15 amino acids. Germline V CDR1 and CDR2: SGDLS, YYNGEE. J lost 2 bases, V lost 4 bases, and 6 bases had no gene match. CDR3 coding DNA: TGTGCCAGCAGCCCTACGACAGGGGGAAACACTGAAGCTTTCTTT. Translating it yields CASSPTTGGNTEAFF.

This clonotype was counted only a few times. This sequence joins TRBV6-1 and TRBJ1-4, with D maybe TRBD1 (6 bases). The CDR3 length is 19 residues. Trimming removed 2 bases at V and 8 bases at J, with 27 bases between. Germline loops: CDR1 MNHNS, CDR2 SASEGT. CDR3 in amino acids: CASSERDEWENRVGEKLFF. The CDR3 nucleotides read TGTGCCAGCAGTGAAAGGGATGAGTGGGAAAACAGGGTCGGCGAAAAACTGTTTTTT.

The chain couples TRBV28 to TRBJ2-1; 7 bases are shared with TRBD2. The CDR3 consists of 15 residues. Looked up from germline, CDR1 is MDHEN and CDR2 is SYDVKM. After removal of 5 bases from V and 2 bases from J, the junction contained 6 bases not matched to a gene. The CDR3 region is CASSHGLGTYNEQFF. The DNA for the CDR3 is TGTGCCAGCAGTCATGGACTAGGGACCTACAATGAGCAGTTCTTC.

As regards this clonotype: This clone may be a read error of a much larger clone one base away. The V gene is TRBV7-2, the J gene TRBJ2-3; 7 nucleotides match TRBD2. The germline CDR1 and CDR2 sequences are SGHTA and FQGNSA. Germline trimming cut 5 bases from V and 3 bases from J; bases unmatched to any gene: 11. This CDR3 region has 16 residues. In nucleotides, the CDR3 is TGTGCCAGCAGCCCCGGGGCTAGCGGAAGAACAGATACGCAGTATTTT. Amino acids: CASSPGASGRTDTQYF.

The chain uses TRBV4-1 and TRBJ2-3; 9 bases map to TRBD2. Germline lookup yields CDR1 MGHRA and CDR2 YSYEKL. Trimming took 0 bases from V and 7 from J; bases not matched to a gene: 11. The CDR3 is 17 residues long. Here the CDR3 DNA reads TGCGCCAGCAGCCAAGATTCGGTGGCGGGGGGGCCGAATACGCAGTATTTT. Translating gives CASSQDSVAGGPNTQYF.

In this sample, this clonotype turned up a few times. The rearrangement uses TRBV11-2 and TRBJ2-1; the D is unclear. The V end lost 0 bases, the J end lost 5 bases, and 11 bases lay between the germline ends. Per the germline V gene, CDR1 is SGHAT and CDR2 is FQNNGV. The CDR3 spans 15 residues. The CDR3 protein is CASSLEGFPDNEQFF. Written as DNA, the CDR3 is TGTGCCAGCAGCTTAGAGGGGTTCCCGGACAATGAGCAGTTCTTC.

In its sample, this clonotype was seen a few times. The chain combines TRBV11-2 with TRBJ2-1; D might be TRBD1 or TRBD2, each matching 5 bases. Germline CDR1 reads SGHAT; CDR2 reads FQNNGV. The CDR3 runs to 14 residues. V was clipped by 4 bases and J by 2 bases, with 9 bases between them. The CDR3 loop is CASSSGPAYNEQFF. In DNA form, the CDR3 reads TGTGCCAGCAGCTCGGGACCCGCCTACAATGAGCAGTTCTTC.

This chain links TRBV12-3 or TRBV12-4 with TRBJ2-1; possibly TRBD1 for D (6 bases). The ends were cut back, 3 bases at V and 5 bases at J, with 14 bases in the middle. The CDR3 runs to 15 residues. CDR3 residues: CASSLGAGGNNEQFF. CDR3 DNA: TGTGCCAGCAGTTTGGGGGCAGGCGGTAACAATGAGCAGTTCTTC.

The CDR3 loop reads CASSLDPVPGSGSRGTQYF. The DNA for the CDR3 is TGCGCCAGCAGCTTGGATCCTGTCCCCGGCAGCGGTAGTCGTGGTACGCAGTATTTT. The J gene is TRBJ2-3, the V gene TRBV5-1; TRBD2 might be the D (5 bases). Germline CDR1 reads SGHRS; CDR2 reads YFSETQ. V lost 0 bases to trimming and J lost 8 bases, with 28 bases between them. CDR3 length: 19 amino acids. Using reference TRBV5-1 and TRBJ2-3 for the parts outside the CDR3, the full variable domain is KAGVTQTPRYLIKTRGQQVTLSCSPISGHRSVSWYQQTPGQGLQFLFEYFSETQRNKGNFPGRFSGRQFSNSRSEMNVSTLELGDSALYLCASSLDPVPGSGSRGTQYFGPGTRLTVL.

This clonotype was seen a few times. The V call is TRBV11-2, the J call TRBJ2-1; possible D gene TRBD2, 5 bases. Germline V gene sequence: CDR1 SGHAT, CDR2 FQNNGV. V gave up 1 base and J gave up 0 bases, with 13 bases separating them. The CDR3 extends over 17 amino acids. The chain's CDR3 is CASSLAMRVYSYNEQFF. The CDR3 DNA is TGTGCCAGCAGCTTAGCCATGCGGGTCTACTCCTACAATGAGCAGTTCTTC.

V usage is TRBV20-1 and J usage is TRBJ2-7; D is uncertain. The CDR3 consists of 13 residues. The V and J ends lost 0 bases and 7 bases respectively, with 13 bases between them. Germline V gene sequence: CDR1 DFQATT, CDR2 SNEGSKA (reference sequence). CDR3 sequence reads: CSARDSAVGEQYF. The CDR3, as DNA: TGCAGTGCTAGAGACTCCGCCGTGGGGGAGCAGTACTTC.

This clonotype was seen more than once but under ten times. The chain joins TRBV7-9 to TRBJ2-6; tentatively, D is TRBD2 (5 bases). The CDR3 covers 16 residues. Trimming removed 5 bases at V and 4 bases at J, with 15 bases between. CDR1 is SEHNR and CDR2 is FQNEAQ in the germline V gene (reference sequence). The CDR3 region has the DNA TGTGCCAGCAGCCCCGGATGGAGGCAAGGGGCCAACGTCCTGACTTTC. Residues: CASSPGWRQGANVLTF. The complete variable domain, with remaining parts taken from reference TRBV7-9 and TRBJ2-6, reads DTGVSQNPRHKITKRGQNVTFRCDPISEHNRLYWYRQTLGQGPEFLTYFQNEAQLEKSRLLSDRFSAERPKGSFSTLEIQRTEQGDSAMYLCASSPGWRQGANVLTFGAGSRLTVL.

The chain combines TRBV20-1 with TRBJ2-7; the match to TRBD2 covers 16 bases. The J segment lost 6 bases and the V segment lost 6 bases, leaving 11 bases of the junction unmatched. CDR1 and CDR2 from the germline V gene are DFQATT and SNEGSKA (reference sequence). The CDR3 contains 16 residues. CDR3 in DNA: TGCAGTGCAGCCGGGACTAGCGGGAGGGAGGCGGGCGAGCAGTACTTC. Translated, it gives CSAAGTSGREAGEQYF.

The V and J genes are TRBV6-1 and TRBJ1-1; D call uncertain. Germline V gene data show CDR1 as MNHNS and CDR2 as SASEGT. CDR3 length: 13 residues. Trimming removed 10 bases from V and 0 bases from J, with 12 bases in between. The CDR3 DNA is TGTGCCACCGTGACATTTATGAACACTGAAGCTTTCTTT. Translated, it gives CATVTFMNTEAFF.

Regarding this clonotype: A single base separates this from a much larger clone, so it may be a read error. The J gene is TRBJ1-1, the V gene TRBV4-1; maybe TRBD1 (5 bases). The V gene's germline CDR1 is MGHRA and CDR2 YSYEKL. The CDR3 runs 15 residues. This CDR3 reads CAGSQEVRGVTEAFF. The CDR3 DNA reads TGCGCCGGCAGCCAAGAAGTACGGGGGGTGACTGAAGCTTTCTTT.

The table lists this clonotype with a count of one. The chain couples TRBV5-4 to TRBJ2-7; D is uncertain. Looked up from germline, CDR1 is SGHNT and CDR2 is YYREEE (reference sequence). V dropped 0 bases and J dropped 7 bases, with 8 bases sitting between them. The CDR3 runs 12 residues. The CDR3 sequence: CASSLVMGEQYF. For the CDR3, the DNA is TGTGCCAGCAGCTTGGTTATGGGAGAGCAGTACTTC.

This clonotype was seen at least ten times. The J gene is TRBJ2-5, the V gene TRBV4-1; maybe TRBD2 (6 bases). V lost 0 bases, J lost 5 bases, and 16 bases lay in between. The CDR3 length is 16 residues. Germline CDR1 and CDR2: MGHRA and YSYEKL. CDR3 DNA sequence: TGCGCCAGCAGCCAAGATATTCCGGGAGCATTGGAGACCCAGTACTTC. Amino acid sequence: CASSQDIPGALETQYF.

The CDR3 spells CSVGPRRGQFF. DNA for the CDR3: TGCAGCGTTGGACCCAGGCGGGGGCAGTTCTTC. The chain is built from TRBV29-1 and TRBJ2-1; maybe TRBD2 (6 bases). V lost 4 bases to trimming and J lost 12 bases, with 13 bases between them. The germline V gene has CDR1 SQVTM and CDR2 ANQGSEA. The CDR3 is 11 amino acids.